The 8 T cell receptor beta chains below all came from one sample that was sequenced in a study of T cells after somatic rescue of genetic block. The table came from immunoSEQ multiplex PCR; TCRdb's copy has only in-frame clones and leaves some out. The sample contains some 15,000 clones, approximately 70% of which appear only once. Source material: peripheral blood mononuclear cells (PBMCs). These receptor sequences come from a man younger than 30.

This rearrangement joins TRBV11-1 to TRBJ2-2; D assignment may be TRBD1 or TRBD2 (5 bases each). V shed 1 base and J shed 7 bases, with 10 bases lying between them. The CDR3 runs 14 residues. CDR1 and CDR2 from the germline V gene are SGHAT and FQDESV (reference sequence). The CDR3 spells CASSLVWGFGELFF. The CDR3 nucleotides read TGTGCCAGCAGCTTAGTGTGGGGGTTCGGGGAGCTGTTTTTT.

The chain couples TRBV10-3 to TRBJ2-7, with 10 bases identical to TRBD1. The V segment lost 3 bases and the J segment 2 bases; nucleotides outside the gene matches: 7. Germline CDR1 reads ENHRY; CDR2 reads SYGVKD. CDR3 size: 16 residues. The CDR3 region has the DNA TGTGCCATCAGTGAAAAAGGGACAGGGGACCCCTACGAGCAGTACTTC. Amino acids: CAISEKGTGDPYEQYF.

This chain's CDR3 is CAIRDAANTGELFF. Here the CDR3 DNA reads TGTGCCATCAGGGACGCCGCGAACACCGGGGAGCTGTTTTTT. This chain links TRBV10-3 with TRBJ2-2; D is ambiguous. The CDR3 sequence is 14 residues long. The V end was cut by 6 bases, the J end by 0 bases, with 8 bases between. Germline CDR1 ENHRY, CDR2 SYGVKD.

V gene TRBV7-9 combines with J gene TRBJ2-2; D not certain. Trimming stripped 7 bases from V and 7 bases from J, with 19 bases between. The CDR3 length is 15 residues. Per germline, CDR1 SEHNR and CDR2 FQNEAQ (reference sequence). The DNA of the CDR3 is TGTGCCAGCACCCCTTACCAACTCAGCGACGGGGAGCTGTTTTTT. Translating it yields CASTPYQLSDGELFF.

The gene calls are TRBV6-1 and TRBJ1-1; D unclear. V gave up 4 bases and J gave up 5 bases, with 23 bases separating them. The germline gives CDR1 MNHNS, CDR2 SASEGT. The CDR3 is made up of 17 amino acids. DNA for the CDR3: TGTGCCAGCAGTGTCCCCTGGTGGGGAGAAACAACAACTGAAGCTTTCTTT. It translates to CASSVPWWGETTTEAFF.

Regarding this clone: An end of the junction differs from the germline gene, which may be a read error. This rearrangement joins TRBV6-6 to TRBJ2-7; D not certain. The CDR3 sequence is 13 residues long. Per germline, CDR1 MNHNY and CDR2 SVGAGI (reference sequence). The CDR3 sequence is CASSYRSSYEQCF. CDR3 nucleotide sequence: TGTGCCAGCAGTTACAGATCTTCCTACGAGCAGTGCTTC.

The J gene is TRBJ2-5, the V gene TRBV28; unclear D gene. Trimming removed 2 bases from V and 2 bases from J, with 9 bases in between. This CDR3 region has 14 residues. CDR1 and CDR2 from the germline V gene are MDHEN and SYDVKM. CDR3 sequence reads: CASSLTAVQETQYF. The CDR3 bases are TGTGCCAGCAGTTTAACGGCAGTACAAGAGACCCAGTACTTC.

This clone was seen a few times. The rearrangement uses TRBV19 and TRBJ1-5; D possibly corresponds to TRBD1 (5 bases). Trimming stripped 2 bases from V and 7 bases from J, with 15 bases between. The CDR3 is made up of 15 amino acids. The V gene's germline CDR1 is LNHDA and CDR2 SQIVND (reference sequence). The CDR3 DNA follows: TGTGCCAGTAGTATAATTTGGCAGGGTGGCCAGCCCCAGCATTTT. As protein: CASSIIWQGGQPQHF. Supplemented by reference TRBV19 and TRBJ1-5, the full variable domain reads DGGITQSPKYLFRKEGQNVTLSCEQNLNHDAMYWYRQDPGQGLRLIYYSQIVNDFQKGDIAEGYSVSREKKESFPLTVTSAQKNPTAFYLCASSIIWQGGQPQHFGDGTRLSIL.